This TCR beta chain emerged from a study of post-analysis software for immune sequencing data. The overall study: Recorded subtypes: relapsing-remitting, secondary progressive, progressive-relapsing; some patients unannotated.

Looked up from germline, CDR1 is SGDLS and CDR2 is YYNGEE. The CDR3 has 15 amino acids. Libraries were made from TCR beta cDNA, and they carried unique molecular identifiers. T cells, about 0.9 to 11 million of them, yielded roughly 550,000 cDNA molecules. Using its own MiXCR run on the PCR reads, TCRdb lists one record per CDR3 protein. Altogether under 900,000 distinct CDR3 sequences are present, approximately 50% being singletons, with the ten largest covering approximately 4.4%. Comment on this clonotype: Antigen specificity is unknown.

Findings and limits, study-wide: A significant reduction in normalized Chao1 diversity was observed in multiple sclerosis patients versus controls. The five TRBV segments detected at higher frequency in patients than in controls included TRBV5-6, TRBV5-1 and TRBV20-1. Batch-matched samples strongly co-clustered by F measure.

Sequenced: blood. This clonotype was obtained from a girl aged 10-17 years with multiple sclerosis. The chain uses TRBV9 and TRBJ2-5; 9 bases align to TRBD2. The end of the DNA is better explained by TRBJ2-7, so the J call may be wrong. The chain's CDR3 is CASSVDPSGMYEQYF. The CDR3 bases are TGTGCCAGCAGCGTAGATCCTAGCGGGATGTACGAGCAGTACTTC.